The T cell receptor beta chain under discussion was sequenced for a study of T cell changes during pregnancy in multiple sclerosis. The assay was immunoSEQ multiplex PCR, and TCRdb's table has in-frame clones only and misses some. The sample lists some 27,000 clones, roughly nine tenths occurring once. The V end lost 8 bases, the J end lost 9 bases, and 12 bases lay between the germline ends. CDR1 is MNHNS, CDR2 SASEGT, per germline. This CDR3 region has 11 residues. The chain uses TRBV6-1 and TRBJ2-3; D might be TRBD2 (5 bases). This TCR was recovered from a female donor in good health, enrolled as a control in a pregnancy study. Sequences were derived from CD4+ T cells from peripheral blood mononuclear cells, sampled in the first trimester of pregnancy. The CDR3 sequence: CASLARNTQYF. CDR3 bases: TGTGCCAGCCTAGCACGCAACACGCAGTATTTT.